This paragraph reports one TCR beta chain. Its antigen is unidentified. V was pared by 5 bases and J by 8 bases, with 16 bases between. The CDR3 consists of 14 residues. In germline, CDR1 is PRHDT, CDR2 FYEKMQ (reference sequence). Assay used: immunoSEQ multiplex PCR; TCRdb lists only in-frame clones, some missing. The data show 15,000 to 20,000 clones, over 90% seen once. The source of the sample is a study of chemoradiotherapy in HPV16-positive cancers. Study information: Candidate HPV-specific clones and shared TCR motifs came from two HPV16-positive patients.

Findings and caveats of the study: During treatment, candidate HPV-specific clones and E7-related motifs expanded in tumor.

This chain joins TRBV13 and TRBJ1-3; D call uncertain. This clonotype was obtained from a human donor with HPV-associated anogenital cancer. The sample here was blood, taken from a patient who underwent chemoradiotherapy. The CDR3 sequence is CASSLTFSGDTIYF. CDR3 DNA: TGTGCCAGCAGCCTCACATTTTCCGGAGACACCATATATTTT.